This T cell receptor (beta chain) was identified during a study of PD-1 blockade in mismatch repair-deficient tumors. Trimming removed 4 bases from V and 3 bases from J; junction bases left unmatched: 6. The CDR3 spans 14 residues. The germline gives CDR1 SGDLS, CDR2 YYNGEE. Sequencing used immunoSEQ multiplex PCR; TCRdb keeps in-frame clones, though not all of them. The data contain some 120,000 clones, approximately 91% of them singletons. Turning to this clone: Antigen specificity is unknown.

Overall study findings and caveats: Tumor-resident clones, often undetectable pretreatment in blood, expanded then contracted after pembrolizumab.

TCRs were sequenced from a few patients responding to pembrolizumab. The V call is TRBV9, the J call TRBJ2-7; 8 bases align to TRBD1. The sample consisted of peripheral blood, taken roughly 70 weeks after starting pembrolizumab. This sequence was found in an adult with mismatch repair-deficient cancer. CDR3 loop: CASSPGQGHYEQYF. The DNA of the CDR3 is TGTGCCAGCAGCCCAGGACAGGGACACTACGAGCAGTACTTC.